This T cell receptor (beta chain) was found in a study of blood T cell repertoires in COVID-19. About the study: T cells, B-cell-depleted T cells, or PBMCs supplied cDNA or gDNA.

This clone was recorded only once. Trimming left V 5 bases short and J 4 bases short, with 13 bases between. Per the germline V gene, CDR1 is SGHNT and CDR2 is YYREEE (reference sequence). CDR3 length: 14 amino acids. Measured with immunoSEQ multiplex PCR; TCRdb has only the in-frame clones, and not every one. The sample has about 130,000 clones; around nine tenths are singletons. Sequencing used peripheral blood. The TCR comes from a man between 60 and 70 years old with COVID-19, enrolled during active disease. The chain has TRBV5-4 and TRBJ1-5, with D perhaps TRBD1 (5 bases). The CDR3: CASSMQGPNQPQHF. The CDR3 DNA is TGTGCCAGCAGTATGCAGGGTCCAAATCAGCCCCAGCATTTT.